The 21 T cell receptor beta chains reported below all come from one sample, sequenced in a study of shared clonotypes between healthy human individuals. Assay: immunoSEQ multiplex PCR; the TCRdb copy retains only in-frame clones and omits some. The repertoire holds about 690,000 clones, with roughly 91% as singletons. The sample consisted of memory CD8+ T cells from PBMCs. Specified subset: CD45RO+ cells pooled with CCR7-negative TemRA cells. These receptors all come from a man aged 18 to 35 in good health. Some clones in this sample may be carry-over from other donors' samples.

Note on this clone: Within the sample, other DNA sequences also encode this same CDR3. This chain connects TRBV9 to TRBJ2-3; a weak D match, TRBD2 (5 bases). In germline, CDR1 is SGDLS, CDR2 YYNGEE. Trimming left V 0 bases short and J 6 bases short, with 5 bases between. The CDR3 sequence is 12 residues long. The CDR3 DNA sequence: TGTGCCAGCAGCGTAGGAGGGGATACGCAGTATTTT. This sequence encodes CASSVGGDTQYF.

The chain employs TRBV5-6 and TRBJ1-2; 7 bases line up with TRBD1. The CDR3 length is 17 residues. Germline values: CDR1 SGHDT, CDR2 YYEEEE. V shed 4 bases, J shed 0 bases, and the junction held 12 bases outside the gene matches. The CDR3 bases are TGTGCCAGCAGCCCTGCGGACAGGCAGGGCACTAACTATGGCTACACCTTC. This sequence encodes CASSPADRQGTNYGYTF.

The CDR3: CASSFSGRELTYNEQFF. Written as DNA, the CDR3 is TGTGCCAGCAGTTTTAGCGGGAGAGAGCTGACCTACAATGAGCAGTTCTTC. This sequence joins TRBV5-6 and TRBJ2-1; TRBD2 matches at 9 bases. Germline-derived CDR1 and CDR2 are SGHDT and YYEEEE. The CDR3 extends over 17 amino acids. V was pared by 5 bases and J by 2 bases, with 11 bases of the junction left unmatched.

A remark on this clone: The same CDR3 also results from other DNA sequences found in this sample. This CDR3 reads CASSLAPSYEQYF. CDR3 nucleotides: TGTGCCAGCAGTTTAGCCCCCTCCTACGAGCAGTACTTC. The chain joins TRBV27 to TRBJ2-7; no reliable D call. Germline V CDR1 and CDR2: MNHEY, SMNVEV (reference sequence). Trimming cost V 2 bases and J 0 bases, with 5 bases left between them. The CDR3 is 13 amino acids.

The rearrangement uses TRBV5-1 and TRBJ1-5; D remains unclear. Germline lookup yields CDR1 SGHRS and CDR2 YFSETQ. The CDR3 has 16 amino acids. V was shortened by 1 base and J by 3 bases, with 14 bases between the two germline ends. The CDR3, as DNA: TGCGCCAGCAGCTTGTCGCCCAGAGCCTTCAATCAGCCCCAGCATTTT. As protein: CASSLSPRAFNQPQHF. Full variable domain (rest looked up from reference TRBV5-1 and TRBJ1-5): KAGVTQTPRYLIKTRGQQVTLSCSPISGHRSVSWYQQTPGQGLQFLFEYFSETQRNKGNFPGRFSGRQFSNSRSEMNVSTLELGDSALYLCASSLSPRAFNQPQHFGDGTRLSIL.

J is TRBJ1-4 and V is TRBV19, with D possibly matching TRBD1 (6 bases). The V gene lost 6 bases and the J gene lost 3 bases, with 20 bases spanning the gap. This CDR3 contains 17 residues. CDR1 and CDR2 (germline): LNHDA, SQIVND (reference sequence). The CDR3 region is CASSRRGTNGANEKLFF. The DNA for the CDR3 is TGTGCCAGTAGCCGGAGGGGGACAAACGGGGCTAATGAAAAACTGTTTTTT. Full variable domain (outside the CDR3, taken from reference TRBV19 and TRBJ1-4): DGGITQSPKYLFRKEGQNVTLSCEQNLNHDAMYWYRQDPGQGLRLIYYSQIVNDFQKGDIAEGYSVSREKKESFPLTVTSAQKNPTAFYLCASSRRGTNGANEKLFFGSGTQLSVL.

The rearrangement uses TRBV7-6 and TRBJ2-2, with 7 nucleotides matching TRBD1. CDR3 length: 15 amino acids. V trimming: 5 bases; J trimming: 6 bases; junction bases outside the gene matches: 9. The germline V gene has CDR1 SGHVS and CDR2 FNYEAQ. The CDR3 reads CASSPTGYGSGELFF. CDR3 sequence (DNA): TGTGCCAGCAGCCCGACAGGGTATGGGTCCGGGGAGCTGTTTTTT.

The rearrangement links TRBV25-1 to TRBJ2-2; D might be TRBD2 (5 bases). The CDR3 contains 14 residues. In germline, CDR1 is MGHDK, CDR2 SYGVNS. The ends were cut back, 8 bases at V and 1 base at J, with 11 bases in the middle. For the CDR3, the DNA is TGTGCCAGCCAAGGACTTCGGAACACCGGGGAGCTGTTTTTT. This gives the protein CASQGLRNTGELFF.

This clone is a singleton in its sample. The chain couples TRBV5-4 to TRBJ1-2, with 10 bases aligning to TRBD1. CDR3 length: 15 residues. Trimming at V came to 2 bases and at J to 8 bases, leaving 9 bases not matched to a gene. Germline V gene data show CDR1 as SGHNT and CDR2 as YYREEE (reference sequence). CDR3 coding DNA: TGTGCCAGCAGCTTAAACCGGGACAGGGGAGAGGGCTACACCTTC. This gives the protein CASSLNRDRGEGYTF.

The chain combines TRBV19 with TRBJ2-2; a weak D match, TRBD1 (6 bases). V dropped 4 bases and J dropped 6 bases, with 12 bases sitting between them. The germline V gene has CDR1 LNHDA and CDR2 SQIVND (reference sequence). The CDR3 runs 14 residues. The CDR3 sequence is CASSSRQGPGELFF. CDR3 DNA sequence: TGTGCCAGTAGTAGCCGTCAGGGGCCCGGGGAGCTGTTTTTT.

The count of this clone is one. The chain is built from TRBV7-9 and TRBJ2-4; TRBD1 matches at 9 bases. There are 16 residues in the CDR3. Germline V gene data show CDR1 as SEHNR and CDR2 as FQNEAQ (reference sequence). V lost 5 bases to trimming and J lost 5 bases; unmatched junction nucleotides: 10. The CDR3 here is CASSTRDREIQNIQYF. The CDR3, as DNA: TGTGCCAGCAGCACCCGGGACAGGGAAATTCAAAACATTCAGTACTTC.

The CDR3 DNA sequence: TGTGCCAGCCAACAGGGAAACACTGAAGCTTTCTTT. Protein: CASQQGNTEAFF. This chain uses TRBV25-1 with TRBJ1-1; TRBD1 is a possible D gene (6 bases). The CDR3 is 12 amino acids. V lost 8 bases and J lost 2, with 9 bases in between. CDR1 is MGHDK and CDR2 is SYGVNS in the germline V gene.

The rearrangement uses TRBV7-2 and TRBJ1-2; D remains ambiguous. Looked up from germline, CDR1 is SGHTA and CDR2 is FQGNSA. The CDR3 runs to 18 residues. Deletions cut 4 bases from V and 0 bases from J, with 21 bases between. The DNA of the CDR3 is TGTGCCAGCAGCTCTTCTTCGGACGATCTCTTCGCTAACTATGGCTACACCTTC. Its protein is CASSSSSDDLFANYGYTF.

The V and J genes are TRBV19 and TRBJ2-1; D is ambiguous. Germline lookup yields CDR1 LNHDA and CDR2 SQIVND (reference sequence). Trimming left V 1 base short and J 9 bases short, with 10 bases between. The CDR3 consists of 13 residues. CDR3 loop: CASSIALRPEQFF. The CDR3, as DNA: TGTGCCAGTAGTATAGCCCTAAGGCCTGAGCAGTTCTTC. The full variable domain, with the rest looked up from reference TRBV19 and TRBJ2-1, is DGGITQSPKYLFRKEGQNVTLSCEQNLNHDAMYWYRQDPGQGLRLIYYSQIVNDFQKGDIAEGYSVSREKKESFPLTVTSAQKNPTAFYLCASSIALRPEQFFGPGTRLTVL.

This chain uses TRBV18 with TRBJ2-3; the D is unclear. This CDR3 has 13 residues. V was shortened by 6 bases and J by 0 bases, with 7 bases between the two germline ends. Per germline, CDR1 KGHSH and CDR2 LQKENI. The CDR3 nucleotides read TGTGCCAGCTCCGGACCAAGCACAGATACGCAGTATTTT. This gives the protein CASSGPSTDTQYF. The whole variable domain, filled in from reference TRBV18 and TRBJ2-3, reads NAGVMQNPRHLVRRRGQEARLRCSPMKGHSHVYWYRQLPEEGLKFMVYLQKENIIDESGMPKERFSAEFPKEGPSILRIQQVVRGDSAAYFCASSGPSTDTQYFGPGTRLTVL.

J is TRBJ2-1 and V is TRBV7-6; D is unclear. The CDR3 is 13 amino acids. Trimming cost V 2 bases and J 6 bases, with 8 bases left between them. Germline V gene data show CDR1 as SGHVS and CDR2 as FNYEAQ. The CDR3 sequence is CASSLSTRNEQFF. Written as DNA, the CDR3 is TGTGCCAGCAGCTTATCTACTCGCAATGAGCAGTTCTTC. The full variable domain, rest sourced from reference TRBV7-6 and TRBJ2-1, is GAGVSQSPRYKVTKRGQDVALRCDPISGHVSLYWYRQALGQGPEFLTYFNYEAQQDKSGLPNDRFSAERPEGSISTLTIQRTEQRDSAMYRCASSLSTRNEQFFGPGTRLTVL.

V is TRBV4-3 and J is TRBJ1-1; D might be TRBD1 (6 bases). Germline CDR1 is LGHNA and CDR2 is YSLEER. V lost 4 bases and J lost 1, with 13 bases in between. The CDR3 has 15 residues. In DNA, the CDR3 is TGCGCCAGCAGCCCCTATCTAGGGGGGAACACTGAAGCTTTCTTT. Protein product: CASSPYLGGNTEAFF.

This chain connects TRBV9 to TRBJ2-7; D is perhaps TRBD1 (6 bases). CDR3 length equals 16 residues. V lost 3 bases and J lost 0, with 16 bases in between. The germline CDR1 and CDR2 sequences are SGDLS and YYNGEE. The CDR3 sequence: CASSEGETIASYEQYF. The CDR3 DNA reads as TGTGCCAGCAGCGAGGGGGAGACAATTGCCTCCTACGAGCAGTACTTC. Full variable domain (missing parts from reference TRBV9 and TRBJ2-7): DSGVTQTPKHLITATGQRVTLRCSPRSGDLSVYWYQQSLDQGLQFLIQYYNGEERAKGNILERFSAQQFPDLHSELNLSSLELGDSALYFCASSEGETIASYEQYFGPGTRLTVT.

The chain carries TRBV5-6 and TRBJ2-7; TRBD2 matches 7 bases. The length of the CDR3 is 14 residues. Germline CDR1 SGHDT, CDR2 YYEEEE. Trimming at V came to 5 bases and at J to 3 bases, leaving 8 bases not matched to a gene. The CDR3 DNA reads as TGTGCCAGCAGTCCCACTTGGGGGGGCTACGAGCAGTACTTC. Amino acids: CASSPTWGGYEQYF.

The chain carries TRBV4-2 and TRBJ1-2, with D uncertain. The CDR3 totals 15 residues. The germline CDR1 and CDR2 sequences are LGHNA and YNFKEQ. V lost 2 bases to trimming and J lost 5 bases, with 15 bases between them. CDR3 loop: CASSQPPGRDYGYTF. The CDR3 bases are TGTGCCAGCAGCCAACCCCCTGGGAGGGATTATGGCTACACCTTC.

The chain combines TRBV7-9 with TRBJ2-5, with TRBD2 matching 8 bases. The CDR3 runs 16 residues. In germline, CDR1 is SEHNR, CDR2 FQNEAQ (reference sequence). With V trimmed by 5 bases and J by 2 bases, 10 bases remained unmatched. The CDR3 here is CASSPRRGGEQETQYF. The CDR3 DNA follows: TGTGCCAGCAGCCCCCGTCGGGGGGGGGAGCAAGAGACCCAGTACTTC.